Following are 18 T cell receptor beta chains from one sample sequenced in a study of blood T cells in healthy people across ages. Sample-barcoded 5' priming and a J-beta primer mix drove a second PCR of roughly 6 to 12 cycles. Each CDR3 protein gets one entry after TCRdb re-called the 5' RACE reads with MiXCR. Here the sample spans about 800,000 distinct CDR3 sequences, around a quarter being singletons. The sample was also linked to a second study, of T cells of mothers and their children.

Sequencing was carried out using blood. Receptors originate from a boy aged 10-17 years in good health.

This clonotype has more than one count but fewer than ten. Likely a read error: the CDR3 ends without its conserved phenylalanine or tryptophan. This chain links TRBV5-1 with TRBJ2-7, with D maybe TRBD2 (6 bases). CDR3 size: 16 residues. Trimming cost V 3 bases and J 2 bases, with 18 bases left between them. The germline CDR1 and CDR2 sequences are SGHRS and YFSETQ. As DNA, the CDR3 is TGCGCCAGCAGCTCGATTCTGGGACTTAAAGCCTACGAGCAGTACCTC. It yields the protein CASSSILGLKAYEQYL.

The DNA for the CDR3 is TGCAGTGTAAAACGGGGCCCCATCTTGGATGGGCAGTATTTT. Amino acids: CSVKRGPILDGQYF. This chain links TRBV20-1 with TRBJ2-3; possibly TRBD1 or TRBD2 for D (5 bases each). The CDR3 runs to 14 residues. V was shortened by 7 bases and J by 11 bases, with 25 bases between the two germline ends. Looked up from germline, CDR1 is DFQATT and CDR2 is SNEGSKA (reference sequence).

This clonotype was counted between two and nine times. V and J are TRBV29-1 and TRBJ2-3; D possibly corresponds to TRBD2 (6 bases). The V end was cut by 6 bases, the J end by 5 bases, with 15 bases between. This CDR3 contains 13 residues. Germline V gives CDR1 SQVTM, CDR2 ANQGSEA. CDR3 amino acids: CSVQTAGLDTQYF. The CDR3 nucleotides read TGCAGCGTCCAGACGGCGGGGTTAGATACGCAGTATTTT.

This clonotype was observed at least ten times. This chain joins TRBV3-1 and TRBJ2-5; TRBD2 aligns across 10 bases. V lost 4 bases and J lost 2; bases outside the gene matches: 4. The germline gives CDR1 LGHDT, CDR2 YNNKEL (reference sequence). The CDR3 spans 15 residues. The CDR3 loop reads CASSPWTSGQETQYF. The CDR3 coding sequence is TGTGCCAGCAGCCCCTGGACTAGCGGACAAGAGACCCAGTACTTC.

In its sample, this clonotype was seen a few times. The chain recombines TRBV6-5 with TRBJ1-2, with 9 bases matching TRBD1. This CDR3 is 12 amino acids long. The germline V gene encodes CDR1 MNHEY and CDR2 SVGAGI. With V trimmed by 10 bases and J by 6 bases, 6 bases remained unmatched. For the CDR3, the DNA is TGTGCCACCCTGGACAGGGGAAATGGCTACACCTTC. It translates to CATLDRGNGYTF.

This clonotype turned up a few times. The gene calls are TRBV29-1 and TRBJ2-1; unclear D gene. The DNA end lines up better with TRBJ2-7; the J call may be wrong. The germline gives CDR1 SQVTM, CDR2 ANQGSEA. The CDR3 runs to 13 residues. In DNA, the CDR3 is TGCAGCGTTGTAGGCGGATCGACCTACGAGCAGTACTTC. This translates into CSVVGGSTYEQYF.

This clonotype was counted once. It is likely a read error, because the conserved phenylalanine at the end of the CDR3 is missing. The DNA is omitted, as the CDR3 cannot be located on it reliably, and the CDR3 follows TCRdb's listing. The V gene is TRBV12-3 or TRBV12-4, the J gene TRBJ2-3; the listed D gene, TRBD1, was not tested against the DNA. The CDR3 sequence runs 13 residues, both termini included. CDR3 amino acids: CASQEGMRETQYL.

The genes are TRBV5-1 and TRBJ2-7; 7 bases map to TRBD2. Germline V gene lookup returns CDR1 SGHRS and CDR2 YFSETQ. With V trimmed by 0 bases and J by 2 bases, 11 bases remained unmatched. The CDR3 is made up of 17 amino acids. The CDR3 nucleotides are TGCGCCAGCAGCTTGGAAGAGTCGGGAGGATTTCCCTACGAGCAGTACTTC. Its translation: CASSLEESGGFPYEQYF.

In its sample, this clonotype was seen a few times. The V gene is TRBV5-1, the J gene TRBJ2-6; 9 nucleotides align to TRBD1. Germline values: CDR1 SGHRS, CDR2 YFSETQ. This CDR3 has 16 residues. The junction had 5 bases not matched to a gene; V was cut back by 4 bases and J by 3 bases. The CDR3 DNA sequence: TGCGCCAGCAGCAGGACAGGGGATTATGGGGCCAACGTCCTGACTTTC. As protein: CASSRTGDYGANVLTF.

The genes are TRBV12-3 or TRBV12-4 and TRBJ2-5; D not certain. The V end lost 6 bases, the J end lost 2 bases, and 7 bases lay between the germline ends. The CDR3 has 12 residues. The CDR3 DNA follows: TGTGCCAGCAGAGGAACACAAGAGACCCAGTACTTC. Translation: CASRGTQETQYF.

This chain joins TRBV29-1 and TRBJ2-1, with 7 bases lining up with TRBD1. Per germline, CDR1 SQVTM and CDR2 ANQGSEA. This CDR3 has 17 amino acids. Germline trimming cut 7 bases from V and 4 bases from J; bases unmatched to any gene: 19. The CDR3 DNA reads TGCAGCGCAGACTGGGACAGCTTATTAAGACCTTACAATGAGCAGTTCTTC. Translated, it gives CSADWDSLLRPYNEQFF.

CDR3 loop: CATSDPRQGGNQPQHF. Written as DNA, the CDR3 is TGTGCCACCAGTGATCCCAGACAGGGAGGGAATCAGCCCCAGCATTTT. The chain combines TRBV24-1 with TRBJ1-5; 7 bases fit TRBD1. Trimming at V came to 3 bases and at J to 4 bases, leaving 8 bases not matched to a gene. Germline-derived CDR1 and CDR2 are KGHDR and SFDVKD. The CDR3 length is 16 residues.

The rearrangement joins TRBV18 to TRBJ2-6; 7 nucleotides line up with TRBD1. CDR3 length: 16 amino acids. With V trimmed by 3 bases and J by 2 bases, 4 bases remained unmatched. Germline values: CDR1 KGHSH, CDR2 LQKENI. In DNA, the CDR3 is TGTGCCAGCTCACCGATGACAGGGACTGGGGCCAACGTCCTGACTTTC. This sequence encodes CASSPMTGTGANVLTF.

This clonotype was observed a handful of times. The rearrangement joins TRBV20-1 to TRBJ1-4; weak D call: TRBD1 (5 bases). The V gene's germline CDR1 is DFQATT and CDR2 SNEGSKA (reference sequence). The length of the CDR3 is 17 residues. V dropped 6 bases and J dropped 10 bases, with 30 bases sitting between them. The CDR3 loop is CSALRGDRDPGLGKLFF. CDR3 DNA: TGCAGTGCCCTACGGGGTGACCGGGACCCCGGACTAGGAAAACTGTTTTTT.

This clonotype came up a few times. The chain combines TRBV2 with TRBJ2-7, with D maybe TRBD1 (8 bases). The V gene lost 10 bases and the J gene lost 6 bases, with 13 bases spanning the gap. CDR1 and CDR2 (germline): SNHLY, FYNNEI. The CDR3 has 11 residues. The CDR3 region is CATYRGGEQYF. Here the CDR3 DNA reads TGTGCCACCTACAGGGGGGGCGAGCAGTACTTC.

The chain joins TRBV28 to TRBJ2-5; 9 positions agree with TRBD1. The CDR3 has 16 amino acids. J gave up 5 bases and V 6 bases, and 13 bases lay outside the gene matches. Germline V gene lookup returns CDR1 MDHEN and CDR2 SYDVKM. The CDR3 loop is CASRGQGTEPGETQYF. DNA of the CDR3: TGTGCCAGCAGAGGACAGGGGACGGAACCTGGGGAGACCCAGTACTTC.

J is TRBJ1-3 and V is TRBV18; possibly TRBD1 for D (5 bases). The V gene's germline CDR1 is KGHSH and CDR2 LQKENI. The CDR3 runs to 16 residues. V was cut by 2 bases and J by 2 bases, with 13 bases left in between. CDR3 nucleotides: TGTGCCAGCTCACCAGGTATCGGGGCCGCTGGAAACACCATATATTTT. It specifies CASSPGIGAAGNTIYF.

The genes are TRBV28 and TRBJ2-5; D gene unclear. The J call may be mistaken, given a closer DNA end match to TRBJ2-7. The CDR3 totals 15 residues. Germline CDR1 and CDR2: MDHEN and SYDVKM. The chain's CDR3 is CASSLWHLSSYEQYF. The CDR3 DNA reads as TGTGCCAGCAGTTTATGGCATCTAAGCTCCTACGAGCAGTACTTC.